Shown below are 30 T cell receptor beta chains from a single sample sequenced in a study of T cell responses to AZD1222 COVID-19 vaccine (TCRdb year 2021). Libraries came from the immunoSEQ multiplex PCR assay. Drawn from immuneACCESS, this table holds only the in-frame rearrangements with V and J called that TCRdb kept. Clones are partly lost; checked studies trace under half to an unresolved V gene and leave the rest unexplained. This sample holds approximately 110,000 clones; 65% to 90% were observed only once. The ten biggest clones cover 6.5% to 9.5% of the sample. Interpreted using the paper, the time point label stands for: baseline before first vaccination. Material: peripheral blood, obtained on day 0 of AZD1222 vaccination. The source of these receptors is an adult in good health.

A single count supports this clone. The rearrangement joins TRBV5-1 to TRBJ1-2; D uncertain. There are 14 residues in the CDR3. Germline V gene data show CDR1 as SGHRS and CDR2 as YFSETQ. Trimming left V 4 bases short and J 0 bases short, with 10 bases between. CDR3 nucleotides: TGCGCCAGCAGCCGAATGGGTTCTAACTATGGCTACACCTTC. Its translation: CASSRMGSNYGYTF. Supplemented by reference TRBV5-1 and TRBJ1-2, the full variable domain reads KAGVTQTPRYLIKTRGQQVTLSCSPISGHRSVSWYQQTPGQGLQFLFEYFSETQRNKGNFPGRFSGRQFSNSRSEMNVSTLELGDSALYLCASSRMGSNYGYTFGSGTRLTVV.

This chain links TRBV7-9 with TRBJ2-2; D may be TRBD1 (6 bases). The germline gives CDR1 SEHNR, CDR2 FQNEAQ (reference sequence). This CDR3 contains 15 residues. Trimming removed 5 bases at V and 9 bases at J, with 19 bases between. CDR3 region: CASSPHRASGRELFF. In DNA form, the CDR3 reads TGTGCCAGCAGCCCACACAGGGCCTCAGGAAGGGAGCTGTTTTTT.

This clone was picked up one time. This chain joins TRBV10-3 and TRBJ1-3; 10 positions match TRBD1. The V segment lost 11 bases and the J segment 4 bases; nucleotides outside the gene matches: 8. The CDR3 sequence is 14 residues long. Looked up from germline, CDR1 is ENHRY and CDR2 is SYGVKD. The CDR3 DNA is TGTGCCTCAGTGGGGGACAGGGGAGGAAACACCATATATTTT. This translates into CASVGDRGGNTIYF.

The rearrangement uses TRBV2 and TRBJ2-7; perhaps TRBD2 as D (6 bases). V lost 9 bases and J 2 bases, leaving 14 bases between the germline ends. The germline gives CDR1 SNHLY, CDR2 FYNNEI. The CDR3 runs to 13 residues. In nucleotides, the CDR3 is TGTGCCAGACCGACGGGAGAACCCTACGAGCAGTACTTC. Protein: CARPTGEPYEQYF.

The chain carries TRBV5-1 and TRBJ2-2, with D possibly TRBD2 on 6 matching bases. The V gene lost 3 bases and the J gene lost 4 bases, with 16 bases spanning the gap. The V gene's germline CDR1 is SGHRS and CDR2 YFSETQ. There are 16 residues in the CDR3. CDR3 amino acids: CASSSGLVLATGELFF. CDR3 nucleotides: TGCGCCAGCAGCTCGGGACTGGTCCTGGCCACCGGGGAGCTGTTTTTT.

This clone was seen only once. The chain recombines TRBV19 with TRBJ1-6, with a weak D call TRBD1 (6 bases). Per germline, CDR1 LNHDA and CDR2 SQIVND (reference sequence). Between the trimmed V and J ends, which lost 6 bases and 8 bases, there was a span of 14 bases. The CDR3 runs 14 residues. CDR3 bases: TGTGCCAGTAGCTTGGGACAACAGCATTCACCCCTCCACTTT. Translating gives CASSLGQQHSPLHF.

The gene calls are TRBV6-5 and TRBJ1-4; 8 bases align to TRBD1. J was trimmed by 2 bases and V by 7 bases; bases with no gene match: 6. Germline CDR1 is MNHEY and CDR2 is SVGAGI. The CDR3 contains 15 residues. The CDR3: CASKVQGGTNEKLFF. In DNA, the CDR3 is TGTGCCAGCAAGGTACAGGGGGGCACTAATGAAAAACTGTTTTTT.

CDR3 bases: TGTGCCAGCAGTTCCGACTGGGCCTCTGGAAACACCATATATTTT. It translates to CASSSDWASGNTIYF. The rearrangement links TRBV27 to TRBJ1-3; D remains unclear. V shed 4 bases and J shed 0 bases, with 10 bases lying between them. This CDR3 comprises 15 residues. Germline V gene data show CDR1 as MNHEY and CDR2 as SMNVEV (reference sequence).

This sequence joins TRBV5-1 and TRBJ1-1; the match to TRBD1 covers 7 bases. Germline V gene sequence: CDR1 SGHRS, CDR2 YFSETQ. The V and J ends lost 5 bases and 0 bases, in that order; junction bases with no gene match: 4. The CDR3 contains 14 residues. Here the CDR3 DNA reads TGCGCCAGCAGACTAGGGACAGTGAACACTGAAGCTTTCTTT. Translation gives CASRLGTVNTEAFF.

This chain uses TRBV6-4 with TRBJ1-1; no clear D. V was shortened by 1 base and J by 2 bases, with 5 bases between the two germline ends. The CDR3 is made up of 13 amino acids. CDR1 MRHNA and CDR2 SNTAGT come from the germline V gene. DNA of the CDR3: TGTGCCAGCAGTGACTACGTTAACACTGAAGCTTTCTTT. Its protein is CASSDYVNTEAFF.

The rearrangement uses TRBV28 and TRBJ2-1; 10 positions agree with TRBD2. The germline CDR1 and CDR2 sequences are MDHEN and SYDVKM. The CDR3 runs to 15 residues. V shed 7 bases and J 3 bases; nucleotides not matched to a gene: 6. The CDR3 region is CASKVAGGGYNEQFF. Here the CDR3 DNA reads TGTGCCAGCAAGGTAGCGGGAGGTGGCTACAATGAGCAGTTCTTC.

The chain links TRBV5-4 to TRBJ2-7; 9 bases line up with TRBD1. This CDR3 comprises 16 residues. Germline CDR1 is SGHNT and CDR2 is YYREEE (reference sequence). Trimming removed 7 bases from V and 0 bases from J; junction bases left unmatched: 11. In DNA, the CDR3 is TGTGCCAGCTCGGGTCAAAGACAGGGGGGCTCCTACGAGCAGTACTTC. This codes for CASSGQRQGGSYEQYF.

The rearrangement joins TRBV29-1 to TRBJ2-7; D is ambiguous. The V end was cut by 4 bases, the J end by 10 bases, with 20 bases between. The CDR3 loop spans 13 amino acids. Germline V gene sequence: CDR1 SQVTM, CDR2 ANQGSEA. DNA of the CDR3: TGCAGCGTTGTAAACCCCGCCCACTCCGGACAGTACTTC. It is translated as CSVVNPAHSGQYF.

The chain has TRBV18 and TRBJ1-1; 11 nucleotides align to TRBD1. Germline CDR1 reads KGHSH; CDR2 reads LQKENI. This CDR3 is built from 17 residues. Trimming removed 3 bases from V and 5 bases from J; junction bases left unmatched: 11. The CDR3: CASSPERTGGAWTEAFF. The CDR3 coding sequence is TGTGCCAGCTCACCTGAAAGGACAGGGGGCGCCTGGACTGAAGCTTTCTTT.

The rearrangement links TRBV3-1 (or the pseudogene TRBV3-2) to TRBJ1-2; TRBD1 is a possible D gene (5 bases). V lost 0 bases and J 8 bases, leaving 13 bases between the germline ends. Germline V lookup: CDR1 LGHDT, CDR2 YNNKEL (reference sequence). The CDR3 runs 14 residues. This CDR3 reads CASSQEGGMGGYTF. CDR3 in DNA: TGTGCCAGCAGCCAAGAGGGGGGGATGGGCGGCTACACCTTC.

The rearrangement uses TRBV6-5 and TRBJ1-6, with D unresolved. Germline CDR1 reads MNHEY; CDR2 reads SVGAGI. The V gene lost 0 bases and the J gene lost 10 bases, with 13 bases spanning the gap. The CDR3 has 15 residues. CDR3 in amino acids: CASSYSKQTKSPLHF. The DNA of the CDR3 is TGTGCCAGCAGTTACTCTAAACAGACAAAATCACCCCTCCACTTT.

The genes are TRBV18 and TRBJ2-7, with D perhaps TRBD2 (5 bases). Trimming removed 3 bases at V and 5 bases at J, with 11 bases between. CDR3 length: 13 amino acids. From germline, CDR1 is KGHSH and CDR2 LQKENI. In DNA, the CDR3 is TGTGCCAGCTCACCGGCTAGCCGGGACGAGCAGTACTTC. Encoded protein: CASSPASRDEQYF.

The J gene is TRBJ1-5, the V gene TRBV19; 10 bases are shared with TRBD1. The germline V gene has CDR1 LNHDA and CDR2 SQIVND (reference sequence). The ends lost 11 bases at V and 2 bases at J; junction bases unmatched: 6. CDR3 length: 14 residues. As DNA, the CDR3 is TGTGCCGCCTCCGGGACAGGGGGCAATCAGCCCCAGCATTTT. Amino acid sequence: CAASGTGGNQPQHF. Variable domain in full (rest from reference TRBV19 and TRBJ1-5): DGGITQSPKYLFRKEGQNVTLSCEQNLNHDAMYWYRQDPGQGLRLIYYSQIVNDFQKGDIAEGYSVSREKKESFPLTVTSAQKNPTAFYLCAASGTGGNQPQHFGDGTRLSIL.

The chain's CDR3 is CASSEEGGTNEKLFF. As DNA, the CDR3 is TGTGCCAGCAGTGAAGAGGGGGGGACTAATGAAAAACTGTTTTTT. The chain recombines TRBV2 with TRBJ1-4; a weak D match, TRBD1 (6 bases). The CDR3 runs 15 residues. Trimming removed 1 base from V and 2 bases from J, with 8 bases in between. CDR1 and CDR2 (germline): SNHLY, FYNNEI.

This chain uses TRBV3-1 (or the pseudogene TRBV3-2) with TRBJ2-3, with 9 bases aligning to TRBD2. Germline loops: CDR1 LGHDT, CDR2 YNNKEL (reference sequence). V shed 1 base, J shed 0 bases, and the junction held 5 bases outside the gene matches. This CDR3 is 17 amino acids long. The CDR3 sequence: CASSQGSGRWSTDTQYF. The CDR3 bases are TGTGCCAGCAGCCAAGGAAGCGGGAGGTGGAGCACAGATACGCAGTATTTT.

The chain uses TRBV28 and TRBJ2-1, with D tentatively TRBD2 (5 bases). The V and J ends lost 4 bases and 10 bases respectively, with 11 bases between them. The CDR3 loop spans 12 amino acids. Germline V gene lookup returns CDR1 MDHEN and CDR2 SYDVKM. CDR3: CASSSRTYEQFF. CDR3 coding DNA: TGTGCCAGCAGTTCAAGGACTTACGAGCAGTTCTTC.

The chain links TRBV11-2 to TRBJ2-7; D remains ambiguous. CDR3 length equals 12 residues. Germline V gene lookup returns CDR1 SGHAT and CDR2 FQNNGV. V was trimmed by 5 bases and J by 2 bases, leaving 7 bases between them. CDR3 sequence: CASSPAPYEQYF. In DNA, the CDR3 is TGTGCCAGCAGCCCAGCCCCCTACGAGCAGTACTTC.

Here the CDR3 reads CASGTGNYGYTF. CDR3 bases: TGTGCCTCAGGGACAGGGAACTATGGCTACACCTTC. The V call is TRBV30, the J call TRBJ1-2; 9 nucleotides agree with TRBD1. J gave up 2 bases and V 7 bases, and 2 bases lay outside the gene matches. CDR1 and CDR2 from the germline V gene are GTSNPN and SVGIG (reference sequence). The CDR3 has 12 amino acids.

The J gene is TRBJ1-1, the V gene TRBV6-2 or TRBV6-3, with a weak D call TRBD1 (5 bases). The CDR3 contains 14 residues. Germline loops: CDR1 MNHEY, CDR2 SVGEGT. The V and J ends lost 2 bases and 5 bases respectively, with 12 bases between them. CDR3 loop: CASSYGWKGTEAFF. For the CDR3, the DNA is TGTGCCAGCAGTTACGGGTGGAAGGGGACTGAAGCTTTCTTT.

J is TRBJ2-1 and V is TRBV2, with unresolved D. V dropped 8 bases and J dropped 13 bases, with 12 bases sitting between them. This CDR3 spans 10 amino acids. The germline V gene has CDR1 SNHLY and CDR2 FYNNEI. The CDR3 DNA is TGTGCCAGCCACTTGAACCCACAGTTCTTC. Protein: CASHLNPQFF.

This chain links TRBV7-9 with TRBJ2-7, with D maybe TRBD2 (6 bases). V was pared by 8 bases and J by 3 bases, with 11 bases between. The germline CDR1 and CDR2 sequences are SEHNR and FQNEAQ (reference sequence). This CDR3 comprises 12 residues. CDR3 region: CASGPGLYEQYF. DNA of the CDR3: TGTGCCAGCGGACCGGGACTCTACGAGCAGTACTTC.

This clone has a handful of counts. This chain uses TRBV19 with TRBJ2-4, with 13 bases aligning to TRBD2. Germline loops: CDR1 LNHDA, CDR2 SQIVND (reference sequence). The CDR3 consists of 16 residues. The J segment lost 4 bases and the V segment lost 3 bases, leaving 3 bases of the junction unmatched. CDR3 amino acids: CASSILGLAGKNIQYF. DNA of the CDR3: TGTGCCAGTAGTATTCTGGGACTAGCGGGAAAAAACATTCAGTACTTC. Using reference TRBV19 and TRBJ2-4 for the parts outside the CDR3, the full variable domain is DGGITQSPKYLFRKEGQNVTLSCEQNLNHDAMYWYRQDPGQGLRLIYYSQIVNDFQKGDIAEGYSVSREKKESFPLTVTSAQKNPTAFYLCASSILGLAGKNIQYFGAGTRLSVL.

This clone was seen only a few times. The chain uses TRBV19 and TRBJ1-1, with D possibly TRBD1 on 6 matching bases. Germline CDR1 LNHDA, CDR2 SQIVND (reference sequence). Trimming cost V 5 bases and J 6 bases, with 16 bases left between them. CDR3 length: 14 residues. The CDR3 nucleotides read TGTGCCAGTAGTTCGAAAGGTAAGGGGGCTGAAGCTTTCTTT. This codes for CASSSKGKGAEAFF. Filled out from reference TRBV19 and TRBJ1-1, the complete variable domain reads DGGITQSPKYLFRKEGQNVTLSCEQNLNHDAMYWYRQDPGQGLRLIYYSQIVNDFQKGDIAEGYSVSREKKESFPLTVTSAQKNPTAFYLCASSSKGKGAEAFFGQGTRLTVV.

The chain joins TRBV30 to TRBJ2-1, with 11 nucleotides matching TRBD2. CDR3 length equals 14 residues. The germline gives CDR1 GTSNPN, CDR2 SVGIG (reference sequence). V dropped 3 bases and J dropped 10; count of bases not matched to a gene: 8. CDR3 sequence: CAWSSGLADAEQFF. For the CDR3, the DNA is TGTGCCTGGAGCTCGGGACTAGCGGACGCGGAGCAGTTCTTC.

The rearrangement links TRBV7-3 to TRBJ2-1; D gene uncertain. The CDR3 is made up of 12 amino acids. Trimming removed 3 bases from V and 10 bases from J, with 10 bases in between. The germline V gene has CDR1 SGHTA and CDR2 FQGTGA. CDR3 residues: CASSFRPTEQFF. CDR3 nucleotides: TGTGCCAGCAGCTTTCGGCCGACAGAGCAGTTCTTC.